The sequence of this TCR beta chain was determined in a study of cytomegalovirus exposure and HLA in healthy donors. Study results and caveats: Donors were assumed by presence/absence analyses to have roughly uniform sequencing depth. The authors listed around 150 TCR beta chains as cytomegalovirus-associated. About 87% or about 30% of the time was how often most TCR beta V segments were productive, according to an earlier analysis.

PCR involved 60 Vbeta and 13 Jbeta primers. Method: immunoSEQ multiplex PCR; TCRdb's copy keeps in-frame clones and lacks some. There are roughly 120,000 clones in the sample; more than 80% occur only once, and 3% to 3.5% lies in the top ten. As to this clone: Antigen: not known.

The CDR3 runs to 13 residues. V lost 0 bases to trimming and J lost 11 bases, with 13 bases between them. Per the germline V gene, CDR1 is LGHNA and CDR2 is YNFKEQ. The gene calls are TRBV4-2 and TRBJ1-1, with D uncertain. The sequence derives from a male donor in good health and CMV-seronegative. The specimen sequenced was PBMCs. In DNA, the CDR3 is TGTGCCAGCAGCCAAGATGAGAGAAAGTGGGCTTTCTTT. It translates to CASSQDERKWAFF.